These 5 T cell receptor beta chains were all obtained from the same sample, sequenced in a study of T cell repertoires in cytomegalovirus infection. In TCRdb, the reads were re-called with MiXCR into one record per CDR3 protein. This table holds a few hundred thousand distinct CDR3 sequences, over 7.5% found once. Sequencing used PBMCs. These TCRs come from a human donor in good health (CMV status not recorded). Some clones in this sample may be carry-over from other donors' samples.

J is TRBJ2-6 and V is TRBV29-1; TRBD1 might be the D (6 bases). Germline V gene data show CDR1 as SQVTM and CDR2 as ANQGSEA. V lost 1 base and J 2 bases, leaving 18 bases between the germline ends. The CDR3 sequence is 18 residues long. The CDR3 DNA reads TGCAGCGTTGAAGGTCAGGGACAAAAGGGTACTGGGGCCAACGTCCTGACTTTC. As protein: CSVEGQGQKGTGANVLTF.

This clonotype was observed at least ten times. J is TRBJ2-1 and V is TRBV19, with 7 bases identical to TRBD2. Germline lookup yields CDR1 LNHDA and CDR2 SQIVND (reference sequence). The V segment lost 6 bases and the J segment 8 bases; nucleotides outside the gene matches: 7. The CDR3 covers 13 residues. CDR3 in DNA: TGTGCCAGTAGACATTCTAGCGGCCATGAGCAGTTCTTC. Its protein is CASRHSSGHEQFF.

This chain uses TRBV6-2 or TRBV6-3 with TRBJ1-1; tentative D call: TRBD1 (5 bases). Germline CDR1 reads MNHEY; CDR2 reads SVGEGT. The CDR3 is 17 residues long. V was trimmed by 2 bases and J by 0 bases, leaving 16 bases between them. CDR3 bases: TGTGCCAGCAGTTACACTCAGGGAGGAAGGCTGAACACTGAAGCTTTCTTT. As protein: CASSYTQGGRLNTEAFF.

This clonotype was detected many times. Germline is not matched at one junction end, which may reflect a read error. The gene calls are TRBV7-2 and TRBJ1-3, with D uncertain. CDR3 length: 13 amino acids. Per germline, CDR1 SGHTA and CDR2 FQGNSA. The CDR3 reads CASSLAPGNTIYF. In DNA, the CDR3 is TGTGCCAGCAGCTTAGCGCCTGGGAACACCATATATTTT.

This clonotype was counted between two and nine times. V and J are TRBV7-6 and TRBJ2-5; D uncertain. V lost 5 bases and J 4 bases, leaving 11 bases between the germline ends. Germline assignment: CDR1 SGHVS and CDR2 FNYEAQ. The CDR3 loop spans 13 amino acids. The CDR3 DNA reads TGTGCCAGCAGCCCACCGGTGGGAGAGACCCAGTACTTC. Protein: CASSPPVGETQYF.